Below, one TCR beta chain is given with its context. Its target is unknown. This sample was included in a study of blood T cells in healthy people across ages. Whole-study results and caveats: Expanded clonotype changes were possibly confounded by unknown donor CMV status. Per million T cells, TCR beta diversity dropped about linearly as age rose. The study found more naive CD4+ cells and higher diversity in long-lived than aged donors.

Donors ranged from roughly 6 to 100 years old and were healthy Caucasians in Russia. With a J-beta primer mix and a sample-barcoded 5' primer, a second PCR ran about 7 to 11 cycles. TCRdb itself ran the 5' RACE reads through MiXCR, one entry per CDR3 protein. The sample has 1,500,000 or so distinct CDR3 sequences; roughly 60% are singletons. The CDR3 has 19 residues. V lost 0 bases to trimming and J lost 1 base, with 17 bases between them. Germline CDR1 and CDR2: SGDLS and YYNGEE. Sequenced material: blood. This TCR came from a man aged 18-30 years in good health. This chain joins TRBV9 and TRBJ2-6, with a tentative D call TRBD2 (5 bases). CDR3 region: CASSVGAFTTGSGANVLTF. The CDR3, as DNA: TGTGCCAGCAGCGTAGGGGCATTCACAACGGGGTCTGGGGCCAACGTCCTGACTTTC.